This T cell receptor beta chain was identified in a study of T-cell reconstitution after alpha-beta-depleted transplantation in children. Study-wide findings and caveats: By about two months after transplant, alpha-beta T cells reportedly arose from several hundred graft clones that had expanded. Surviving recipient T cells and intrathymic progenitors accounted for some patients' high TCRbeta diversity at day 60. At one year after transplant, newly produced T cells mostly accounted for T-cell counts and diversity.

This clonotype was observed at least ten times. Its antigen is as yet unknown. With 3 bases clipped from V and 3 bases from J, the junction kept 3 bases outside the gene matches. The CDR3 sequence is 14 residues long. From germline, CDR1 is LGHDT and CDR2 YNNKEL (reference sequence). During its preparation, the TCRbeta library received unique molecular identifiers. Via MiXCR, TCRdb re-called the PCR reads, giving one row per CDR3 protein. The sample has under 70,000 distinct CDR3 sequences, 11% seen once; the top ten hold about 13%. The gene calls are TRBV3-1 and TRBJ2-3, with TRBD1 identical over 7 bases. The TCR comes from a boy younger than 18 with acute myeloid leukemia, due to receive a stem cell transplant. The source was PBMCs, collected before TCRalphabeta/CD19-depleted stem cell transplant. The CDR3 here is CASSQTGWTDTQYF. In nucleotides, the CDR3 is TGTGCCAGCAGCCAGACAGGGTGGACAGATACGCAGTATTTT.